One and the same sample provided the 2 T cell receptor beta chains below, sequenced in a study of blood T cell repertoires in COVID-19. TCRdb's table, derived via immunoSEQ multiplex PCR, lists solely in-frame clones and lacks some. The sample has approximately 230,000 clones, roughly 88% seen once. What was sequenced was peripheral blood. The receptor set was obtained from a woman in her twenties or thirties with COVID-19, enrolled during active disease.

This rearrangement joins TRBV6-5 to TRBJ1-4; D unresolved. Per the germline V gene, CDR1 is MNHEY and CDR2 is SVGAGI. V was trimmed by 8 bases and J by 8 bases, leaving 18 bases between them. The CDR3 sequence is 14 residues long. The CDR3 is CASSTVSTVEKLFF. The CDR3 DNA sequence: TGTGCCAGCTCGACCGTTTCAACAGTGGAAAAACTGTTTTTT.

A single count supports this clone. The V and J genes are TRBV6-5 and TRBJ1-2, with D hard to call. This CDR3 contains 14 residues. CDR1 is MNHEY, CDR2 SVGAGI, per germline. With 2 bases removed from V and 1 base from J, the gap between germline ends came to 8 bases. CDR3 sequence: CASSYVRGNYGYTF. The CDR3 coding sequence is TGTGCCAGCAGTTACGTCCGGGGTAACTATGGCTACACCTTC.